The 27 T cell receptor beta chains below were found in one sample sequenced in a study of regulatory T cells in long-lasting Graves disease. Time point denoted: persistent/refractory GD, antithyroid drugs over 5 years with positive TRAb. RNA isolated from PBMCs was used to make the TCR library. Libraries of TCR beta came from iRepertoire HTBI primers plus Arm-PCR of CDR3 regions. TCRdb ran MiXCR on the multiplex PCR reads and lists one entry per CDR3 protein. Of about 420,000 distinct CDR3 sequences in the sample, less than 25% were seen once. The specimen comprised peripheral blood mononuclear cells (PBMCs), sampled when the disease was refractory, from a patient treated with antithyroid drugs. The receptor set was obtained from a female donor with Graves disease.

The CDR3 nucleotides read TGTGCCAGCAGTTATTGGTCCGGGGCCGGCTCTGGAAACACCATATATTTT. Protein sequence: CASSYWSGAGSGNTIYF. The chain carries TRBV6-5 and TRBJ1-3; possibly TRBD1 for D (5 bases). The CDR3 consists of 17 residues. The V gene's germline CDR1 is MNHEY and CDR2 SVGAGI. V lost 3 bases to trimming and J lost 0 bases, with 15 bases between them.

This chain uses TRBV11-2 with TRBJ1-2; D call uncertain. The CDR3 is made up of 15 amino acids. Per the germline V gene, CDR1 is SGHAT and CDR2 is FQNNGV. The V gene lost 1 base and the J gene lost 5 bases, with 14 bases spanning the gap. Here the CDR3 DNA reads TGTGCCAGCAGCTTAGTAATGGGTTTAAAATATGGCTACACCTTC. Protein product: CASSLVMGLKYGYTF.

The J gene is TRBJ1-1, the V gene TRBV5-1; D call uncertain. Trimming cost V 2 bases and J 3 bases, with 5 bases left between them. The CDR3 sequence is 12 residues long. Germline-derived CDR1 and CDR2 are SGHRS and YFSETQ. This CDR3 is CASSLPDTEAFF. In DNA, the CDR3 is TGCGCCAGCAGCTTACCAGACACTGAAGCTTTCTTT.

The chain combines TRBV6-1 with TRBJ2-7; unclear D gene. Germline loops: CDR1 MNHNS, CDR2 SASEGT. The CDR3 loop spans 11 amino acids. Between the trimmed V and J ends, which lost 6 bases and 4 bases, there was a span of 7 bases. In DNA, the CDR3 is TGTGCCAGCAGGGAAATATACGAGCAGTACTTC. Residues: CASREIYEQYF.

This clonotype has a handful of counts. This chain joins TRBV20-1 and TRBJ1-1; 8 bases match TRBD1. Trimming at V came to 7 bases and at J to 1 base, leaving 5 bases not matched to a gene. This CDR3 contains 13 residues. Germline CDR1 reads DFQATT; CDR2 reads SNEGSKA (reference sequence). CDR3 amino acids: CSVRGQGNTEAFF. In DNA, the CDR3 is TGCAGTGTCCGAGGACAGGGGAACACTGAAGCTTTCTTT.

This clonotype has at least ten counts. The chain carries TRBV11-2 and TRBJ1-1; TRBD1 might be the D (5 bases). Trimming took off 5 bases at V and 4 bases at J, with 17 bases between the two ends. The CDR3 covers 15 residues. Germline CDR1 reads SGHAT; CDR2 reads FQNNGV. The CDR3 nucleotides read TGTGCCAGCAGCGCGGCAGGGTCTAAAATCACTGAAGCTTTCTTT. It yields the protein CASSAAGSKITEAFF. The complete variable domain, with remaining parts taken from reference TRBV11-2 and TRBJ1-1, reads EAGVAQSPRYKIIEKRQSVAFWCNPISGHATLYWYQQILGQGPKLLIQFQNNGVVDDSQLPKDRFSAERLKGVDSTLKIQPAKLEDSAVYLCASSAAGSKITEAFFGQGTRLTVV.

There are a few counts of this clonotype. The rearrangement uses TRBV20-1 and TRBJ1-2, with a weak D call TRBD1 (6 bases). The CDR3 covers 12 residues. Germline-derived CDR1 and CDR2 are DFQATT and SNEGSKA (reference sequence). Trimming left V 1 base short and J 8 bases short, with 11 bases between. CDR3: CSARAGAWGYTF. For the CDR3, the DNA is TGCAGTGCTAGAGCAGGGGCATGGGGCTACACCTTC.

The rearrangement uses TRBV20-1 and TRBJ2-5, with D possibly being TRBD1 or TRBD2 (5 bases each). The CDR3 is 14 amino acids. The ends were cut back, 6 bases at V and 2 bases at J, with 16 bases in the middle. CDR1 is DFQATT, CDR2 SNEGSKA, per germline (reference sequence). The CDR3 here is CSAGTGTAQETQYF. The DNA of the CDR3 is TGCAGTGCCGGGACCGGGACGGCTCAAGAGACCCAGTACTTC.

This clonotype has only a few counts. V is TRBV5-1 and J is TRBJ1-1; 9 bases agree with TRBD1. The CDR3 runs to 14 residues. Germline-derived CDR1 and CDR2 are SGHRS and YFSETQ. Trimming took 1 base from V and 6 from J; bases not matched to a gene: 4. The CDR3 DNA follows: TGCGCCAGCAGCTTGACAGGGGGCGCCTCTGAAGCTTTCTTT. Translation gives CASSLTGGASEAFF.

This clonotype was observed at least ten times. This chain connects TRBV28 to TRBJ1-1; 11 nucleotides agree with TRBD1. This CDR3 is built from 15 residues. V lost 7 bases to trimming and J lost 1 base; unmatched junction nucleotides: 5. Germline V gene lookup returns CDR1 MDHEN and CDR2 SYDVKM. The CDR3 bases are TGTGCCAGCAAGGCGGGACAGGGGGGGAACACTGAAGCTTTCTTT. Encoded protein: CASKAGQGGNTEAFF.

The CDR3 region is CSVEGVLRGGGAQYF. The CDR3 DNA follows: TGCAGCGTTGAAGGGGTTTTGCGGGGGGGGGGGGCCCAGTACTTC. The chain carries TRBV29-1 and TRBJ2-5; 9 bases align to TRBD2. J was trimmed by 9 bases and V by 1 base; bases with no gene match: 12. Germline CDR1 SQVTM, CDR2 ANQGSEA. The CDR3 runs to 15 residues.

J is TRBJ1-1 and V is TRBV11-2; tentative D call: TRBD1 (5 bases). V was shortened by 5 bases and J by 5 bases, with 15 bases between the two germline ends. CDR1 SGHAT and CDR2 FQNNGV come from the germline V gene. The CDR3 runs 14 residues. The CDR3, as DNA: TGTGCCAGCAGCCTGGGGCCTTTTGGGACTGAAGCTTTCTTT. Translated, it gives CASSLGPFGTEAFF. Full variable domain (missing parts from reference TRBV11-2 and TRBJ1-1): EAGVAQSPRYKIIEKRQSVAFWCNPISGHATLYWYQQILGQGPKLLIQFQNNGVVDDSQLPKDRFSAERLKGVDSTLKIQPAKLEDSAVYLCASSLGPFGTEAFFGQGTRLTVV.

This clonotype was picked up many times. This chain links TRBV12-3 or TRBV12-4 with TRBJ1-2; no clear D. V dropped 5 bases and J dropped 2 bases, with 12 bases sitting between them. This CDR3 has 14 residues. For the CDR3, the DNA is TGTGCCAGCAGTCCCCGGGAGCCGAACTATGGCTACACCTTC. Protein: CASSPREPNYGYTF.

This clonotype was seen at least ten times. The genes are TRBV12-3 or TRBV12-4 and TRBJ2-7; D call uncertain. This CDR3 has 13 amino acids. Trimming left V 6 bases short and J 2 bases short, with 11 bases between. The CDR3 nucleotides read TGTGCCAGCAGCCCCTACCCCACCTACGAGCAGTACTTC. It yields the protein CASSPYPTYEQYF.

This clonotype occurred a few times. The chain employs TRBV6-1 and TRBJ2-4; D gene unclear. Trimming took off 6 bases at V and 3 bases at J, with 15 bases between the two ends. The CDR3 is 15 amino acids. Germline lookup yields CDR1 MNHNS and CDR2 SASEGT. CDR3 protein: CASSAATGNKNIQYF. For the CDR3, the DNA is TGTGCCAGCAGCGCAGCGACGGGTAACAAAAACATTCAGTACTTC.

CDR3 DNA sequence: TGTGCCAGCAGCGTGCTCGCGGGAGGGCCCACAGATACGCAGTATTTT. Translated, it gives CASSVLAGGPTDTQYF. This chain joins TRBV9 and TRBJ2-3, with 9 positions matching TRBD2. The CDR3 totals 16 residues. After removal of 2 bases from V and 2 bases from J, the junction contained 6 bases not matched to a gene. Germline V gene sequence: CDR1 SGDLS, CDR2 YYNGEE.

This clonotype occurred a few times. The V gene is TRBV19, the J gene TRBJ1-1; 7 bases are shared with TRBD1. CDR1 LNHDA and CDR2 SQIVND come from the germline V gene (reference sequence). The CDR3 is 13 amino acids. J lost 12 bases, V lost 4 bases, and 11 bases had no gene match. CDR3 sequence reads: CASSTYRGAWTFF. The CDR3 bases are TGTGCCAGTAGTACATACAGGGGTGCATGGACTTTCTTT.

The V and J genes are TRBV14 and TRBJ2-7; possibly TRBD2 for D (5 bases). There are 13 residues in the CDR3. V dropped 1 base and J dropped 6 bases, with 10 bases sitting between them. Germline CDR1 and CDR2: SGHDN and FVKESK. The CDR3 loop reads CASSQADLAEQYF. In DNA, the CDR3 is TGTGCCAGCAGCCAAGCGGATCTAGCCGAGCAGTACTTC.

This chain joins TRBV2 and TRBJ1-1; D is perhaps TRBD1 (6 bases). V dropped 6 bases and J dropped 3 bases, with 20 bases sitting between them. The CDR3 contains 16 residues. The germline gives CDR1 SNHLY, CDR2 FYNNEI. DNA of the CDR3: TGTGCCAGCAGCGCCTCCAAACAGGGCCCGGACACTGAAGCTTTCTTT. Encoded protein: CASSASKQGPDTEAFF.

There are many counts of this clonotype. The chain has TRBV28 and TRBJ1-4; perhaps TRBD1 as D (6 bases). Trimming shortened V by 3 bases and J by 3 bases, and 11 bases separated the two germline ends. The CDR3 is 15 amino acids. CDR1 MDHEN and CDR2 SYDVKM come from the germline V gene. This chain's CDR3 is CASSFQGLANEKLFF. As DNA, the CDR3 is TGTGCCAGCAGTTTCCAGGGGCTCGCTAATGAAAAACTGTTTTTT.

This clonotype was recorded a few times. At one end, the junction sequence differs from germline, possibly due to a read error. The V call is TRBV20-1, the J call TRBJ2-5; 7 nucleotides line up with TRBD2. CDR3 size: 15 residues. Germline CDR1 and CDR2: DFQATT and SNEGSKA (reference sequence). The CDR3 loop is CSAGDRLAAGETQYF. DNA for the CDR3: TGCAGTGCTGGAGATAGACTAGCTGCTGGAGAGACCCAGTACTTC.

This clonotype turned up a few times. The chain employs TRBV6-1 and TRBJ1-2; no clear D. CDR3 length equals 15 residues. Deletions cut 10 bases from V and 2 bases from J, with 20 bases between. From germline, CDR1 is MNHNS and CDR2 SASEGT. CDR3 loop: CATPTPVNTNYGYTF. The CDR3 DNA reads as TGTGCCACACCCACCCCTGTTAATACGAACTATGGCTACACCTTC.

A few counts support this clonotype. J is TRBJ2-2 and V is TRBV11-2; D remains unclear. Germline V gene data show CDR1 as SGHAT and CDR2 as FQNNGV. The CDR3 extends over 15 amino acids. Trimming took off 4 bases at V and 6 bases at J, with 15 bases between the two ends. The CDR3 nucleotides read TGTGCCAGCAGCTCTAAGACAACGATTCCCGGGGAGCTGTTTTTT. This sequence encodes CASSSKTTIPGELFF.

The table lists this clonotype with many counts. The chain has TRBV6-1 and TRBJ1-1; D is undetermined. V was pared by 6 bases and J by 5 bases, with 10 bases between. The CDR3 has 12 amino acids. Germline V gene sequence: CDR1 MNHNS, CDR2 SASEGT. CDR3 sequence reads: CASSVGETEAFF. The CDR3 DNA is TGTGCCAGCAGCGTTGGGGAGACTGAAGCTTTCTTT.

This clonotype occurred many times. This rearrangement joins TRBV28 to TRBJ2-7; D may be TRBD2 (5 bases). Trimming cost V 6 bases and J 2 bases, with 17 bases left between them. This CDR3 spans 15 amino acids. Germline CDR1 and CDR2: MDHEN and SYDVKM. Here the CDR3 DNA reads TGTGCCAGCAGAGCTAATCCGAGCGGAACCTACGAGCAGTACTTC. Translation: CASRANPSGTYEQYF.

The chain employs TRBV3-1 and TRBJ2-1, with 11 bases that match TRBD2. Unmatched junction bases numbered 10, after V lost 0 bases and J lost 0 bases. CDR3 size: 20 residues. Germline V gene data show CDR1 as LGHDT and CDR2 as YNNKEL (reference sequence). The DNA of the CDR3 is TGTGCCAGCAGCCAAGAAAGGACTAGCGGGCTTCTTAGCTCCTACAATGAGCAGTTCTTC. It specifies CASSQERTSGLLSSYNEQFF.

The CDR3 here is CSVVDPAGSNEQFF. In DNA form, the CDR3 reads TGCAGCGTTGTTGATCCCGCCGGGAGCAATGAGCAGTTCTTC. The chain employs TRBV29-1 and TRBJ2-1; possibly TRBD2 for D (6 bases). The germline CDR1 and CDR2 sequences are SQVTM and ANQGSEA. The CDR3 is 14 amino acids. V lost 4 bases and J 6 bases, leaving 16 bases between the germline ends.